This record concerns one T cell receptor (beta chain) sequence. This entry belongs to a study of blood T cell repertoires in COVID-19. At the level of the study: Material from acute and convalescent COVID-19 was sourced from the United States, Italy and Spain. From T cells, B-cell-depleted T cells, or PBMCs came the material, which was cDNA or gDNA.

Source study methods: Estimates of nucleated cell counts were drawn from the amplification of reference gene primers. Sequenced by immunoSEQ multiplex PCR; TCRdb stores in-frame clones only, minus some. V and J calls and clone size are those listed in that table; D and trimming were worked out from the DNA. The repertoire holds tens of thousands of clones, with about 79% as singletons. V dropped 0 bases and J dropped 8 bases, with 13 bases sitting between them. The germline CDR1 and CDR2 sequences are KGHSH and LQKENI. There are 15 residues in the CDR3. What was sequenced was peripheral blood. The sequence was obtained from a human donor with acute or convalescent COVID-19. The donor label of this sample is uncertain. This rearrangement joins TRBV18 to TRBJ1-4, with D tentatively TRBD1 (5 bases). DNA for the CDR3: TGTGCCAGCTCACCACCGGCAGGGTTTGGCGAAAAACTGTTTTTT. It encodes CASSPPAGFGEKLFF. Combining the CDR3 with reference TRBV18 and TRBJ1-4 gives the whole variable domain NAGVMQNPRHLVRRRGQEARLRCSPMKGHSHVYWYRQLPEEGLKFMVYLQKENIIDESGMPKERFSAEFPKEGPSILRIQQVVRGDSAAYFCASSPPAGFGEKLFFGSGTQLSVL.